A single sample gave rise to the 20 T cell receptor beta chains below, sequenced in a study of T cells after yellow fever vaccination. MiXCR was run by TCRdb on the 5' RACE reads, yielding one entry per CDR3 protein. The table shows 400,000 or so distinct CDR3 sequences, with 6.2% occurring only once. The sample was PBMCs, taken 5 days after the yellow fever booster vaccination. The receptor source for this set is a man aged 25 to 40 who received the YFV17D yellow fever vaccine.

Remarks on this clonotype: This may arise from a read error, as a much more abundant clone is one base away. J is TRBJ2-5 and V is TRBV21-1. TRBV21-1 constitutes a pseudogene. This CDR3 has 13 amino acids. The CDR3 reads CASGKVYQETQYF. The CDR3 nucleotides are TGTGCCAGCGGCAAAGTGTACCAAGAGACCCAGTACTTC.

This clonotype was counted between two and nine times. The CDR3 sequence is CASSLAGRIAFF. The CDR3 coding sequence is TGCGCCAGCAGCTTGGCCGGCAGGATAGCTTTCTTT. The chain has TRBV5-1 and TRBJ1-1, with D unresolved. From germline, CDR1 is SGHRS and CDR2 YFSETQ. The CDR3 consists of 12 residues. V was cut by 0 bases and J by 10 bases, with 10 bases left in between. Full variable domain (rest looked up from reference TRBV5-1 and TRBJ1-1): KAGVTQTPRYLIKTRGQQVTLSCSPISGHRSVSWYQQTPGQGLQFLFEYFSETQRNKGNFPGRFSGRQFSNSRSEMNVSTLELGDSALYLCASSLAGRIAFFGQGTRLTVV.

The rearrangement joins TRBV7-2 to TRBJ2-7, with D unclear. Trimming stripped 8 bases from V and 9 bases from J, with 23 bases between. The germline CDR1 and CDR2 sequences are SGHTA and FQGNSA. The CDR3 sequence is 14 residues long. The CDR3, as DNA: TGTGCCAGCTCCCACCCTGGCTTGGGGTCATCGCAGTACTTC. It encodes CASSHPGLGSSQYF.

This clonotype came up many times. The rearrangement uses TRBV12-3 or TRBV12-4 and TRBJ2-2; D gene uncertain. Trimming took 8 bases from V and 0 from J, leaving 7 bases between them. The CDR3 contains 13 residues. The CDR3 spells CASGHANTGELFF. CDR3 coding DNA: TGTGCCAGCGGCCACGCGAACACCGGGGAGCTGTTTTTT.

This clonotype was observed at least ten times. The chain combines TRBV7-9 with TRBJ2-1; TRBD2 aligns across 13 bases. After removal of 4 bases from V and 3 bases from J, the junction contained 3 bases not matched to a gene. CDR3 length: 16 residues. Germline V lookup: CDR1 SEHNR, CDR2 FQNEAQ (reference sequence). The CDR3 DNA follows: TGTGCCAGCAGCTCGACTAGCGGGAGGTTCTACAATGAGCAGTTCTTC. Its protein product is CASSSTSGRFYNEQFF. Full variable domain (outside the CDR3, taken from reference TRBV7-9 and TRBJ2-1): DTGVSQNPRHKITKRGQNVTFRCDPISEHNRLYWYRQTLGQGPEFLTYFQNEAQLEKSRLLSDRFSAERPKGSFSTLEIQRTEQGDSAMYLCASSSTSGRFYNEQFFGPGTRLTVL.

V is TRBV6-1 and J is TRBJ2-2; 7 positions agree with TRBD2. Trimming took 7 bases from V and 4 from J; bases not matched to a gene: 12. The CDR3 covers 16 residues. The V gene's germline CDR1 is MNHNS and CDR2 SASEGT. The CDR3, as DNA: TGTGCCAGCACCGGGTATGGGGAGGGCCCCACCGGGGAGCTGTTTTTT. The encoded protein is CASTGYGEGPTGELFF.

The chain carries TRBV29-1 and TRBJ2-7; tentatively, D is TRBD1 or TRBD2 (6 bases each). This CDR3 spans 13 amino acids. The ends were cut back, 7 bases at V and 2 bases at J, with 15 bases in the middle. Germline lookup yields CDR1 SQVTM and CDR2 ANQGSEA. The CDR3 sequence is CSARGDMPYEQYF. The CDR3 nucleotides read TGCAGCGCAAGGGGGGACATGCCCTACGAGCAGTACTTC.

This clonotype showed up many times. The chain combines TRBV5-1 with TRBJ2-2; D not resolved. Deletions cut 3 bases from V and 4 bases from J, with 7 bases between. The CDR3 has 13 residues. Germline V lookup: CDR1 SGHRS, CDR2 YFSETQ. The CDR3 protein is CASSSPPTGELFF. As DNA, the CDR3 is TGCGCCAGCAGCTCGCCTCCCACCGGGGAGCTGTTTTTT.

The CDR3, as DNA: TGCAGCGTGGGCGAGATCAGGGTTGCCAACACTGAAGCTTTCTTT. Encoded protein: CSVGEIRVANTEAFF. The chain is built from TRBV29-1 and TRBJ1-1; TRBD1 is a possible D gene (5 bases). Germline V gene sequence: CDR1 SQVTM, CDR2 ANQGSEA. The V and J ends lost 6 bases and 2 bases respectively, with 19 bases between them. The CDR3 consists of 15 residues.

The V call is TRBV5-6, the J call TRBJ1-4; perhaps TRBD1 as D (5 bases). Germline V gives CDR1 SGHDT, CDR2 YYEEEE. CDR3 length: 16 residues. V gave up 1 base and J gave up 8 bases, with 18 bases separating them. The CDR3 region has the DNA TGTGCCAGCAGCTTGCGGCTGGGGAGTAAGGGGGAAAAACTGTTTTTT. Its translation is CASSLRLGSKGEKLFF.

This clonotype was detected many times. The rearrangement joins TRBV4-3 to TRBJ1-2; 12 bases map to TRBD1. CDR3 length: 14 residues. Trimming at V came to 3 bases and at J to 6 bases, leaving 2 bases not matched to a gene. Germline lookup yields CDR1 LGHNA and CDR2 YSLEER. The CDR3 nucleotides are TGCGCCAGCAGCCACGGGACAGGGGGCCATGGCTACACCTTC. It codes for CASSHGTGGHGYTF.

This chain links TRBV29-1 with TRBJ2-2; D perhaps matches TRBD2 (6 bases). V dropped 0 bases and J dropped 6 bases, with 14 bases sitting between them. This CDR3 region has 15 residues. CDR1 and CDR2 from the germline V gene are SQVTM and ANQGSEA. The CDR3 loop reads CSVEDDGSLSGELFF. CDR3 bases: TGCAGCGTTGAAGATGACGGGAGTTTGTCCGGGGAGCTGTTTTTT.

The V call is TRBV6-5, the J call TRBJ2-5, with TRBD2 identical over 9 bases. This CDR3 comprises 17 residues. The V gene end was trimmed by 0 bases and the J gene end by 3 bases; junction bases not matched to a gene: 8. The V gene's germline CDR1 is MNHEY and CDR2 SVGAGI. The CDR3 nucleotides read TGTGCCAGCAGTTACTCGATGATAGCGGGGGATAAAGAGACCCAGTACTTC. Amino acids: CASSYSMIAGDKETQYF.

The chain has TRBV29-1 and TRBJ2-7; TRBD1 matches 9 bases. The CDR3 extends over 13 amino acids. From germline, CDR1 is SQVTM and CDR2 ANQGSEA. Trimming removed 3 bases from V and 3 bases from J; junction bases left unmatched: 3. The CDR3 here is CSVEGQGHYEQYF. The CDR3 bases are TGCAGCGTTGAGGGACAGGGTCACTACGAGCAGTACTTC.

This clonotype appeared a few times. The chain recombines TRBV20-1 with TRBJ2-1, with 7 bases lining up with TRBD2. Trimming cost V 3 bases and J 0 bases; bases outside gene matches: 11. The CDR3 length is 17 residues. CDR1 is DFQATT and CDR2 is SNEGSKA in the germline V gene (reference sequence). CDR3 nucleotide sequence: TGCAGTGCTAGCAGCGGGATGTCCCTGAGCTCCTACAATGAGCAGTTCTTC. Its translation: CSASSGMSLSSYNEQFF.

The chain employs TRBV3-1 and TRBJ1-2, with D unclear. V lost 0 bases and J 4 bases, leaving 12 bases between the germline ends. The CDR3 runs 15 residues. CDR1 and CDR2 from the germline V gene are LGHDT and YNNKEL (reference sequence). The CDR3 coding sequence is TGTGCCAGCAGCCAAGACCGGCGAATTGTCTATGGCTACACCTTC. Translating it yields CASSQDRRIVYGYTF.

This clonotype has only a few counts. V is TRBV15 and J is TRBJ2-1; D is possibly TRBD2 (5 bases). V lost 0 bases and J lost 3, with 6 bases in between. The germline V gene has CDR1 LNHNV and CDR2 YYDKDF (reference sequence). The CDR3 has 14 residues. CDR3 residues: CATSRERDYNEQFF. In nucleotides, the CDR3 is TGTGCCACCAGCAGAGAACGGGACTACAATGAGCAGTTCTTC.

At least ten counts were recorded for this clonotype. This rearrangement joins TRBV19 to TRBJ1-1; 7 bases match TRBD1. V dropped 7 bases and J dropped 4; count of bases not matched to a gene: 6. This CDR3 has 13 amino acids. Germline V CDR1 and CDR2: LNHDA, SQIVND (reference sequence). In nucleotides, the CDR3 is TGTGCCAGTACCCCAAACAGGGGCACTGAAGCTTTCTTT. Translating it yields CASTPNRGTEAFF.

This clonotype was counted only a few times. This sequence joins TRBV28 and TRBJ2-4, with TRBD2 identical over 9 bases. The J segment lost 0 bases and the V segment lost 3 bases, leaving 3 bases of the junction unmatched. Germline CDR1 is MDHEN and CDR2 is SYDVKM. This CDR3 spans 16 amino acids. The DNA of the CDR3 is TGTGCCAGCAGTTTGTTGGGACTAGCAGCCAAAAACATTCAGTACTTC. It is translated as CASSLLGLAAKNIQYF.

This clonotype was picked up a small number of times. This sequence joins TRBV7-2 and TRBJ2-5, with 13 bases lining up with TRBD2. Germline V gives CDR1 SGHTA, CDR2 FQGNSA. This CDR3 has 16 amino acids. With V trimmed by 5 bases and J by 4 bases, 7 bases remained unmatched. This chain's CDR3 is CASSTRTSGSRETQYF. The CDR3 DNA reads as TGTGCCAGCAGCACCCGGACTAGCGGGAGTCGAGAGACCCAGTACTTC.